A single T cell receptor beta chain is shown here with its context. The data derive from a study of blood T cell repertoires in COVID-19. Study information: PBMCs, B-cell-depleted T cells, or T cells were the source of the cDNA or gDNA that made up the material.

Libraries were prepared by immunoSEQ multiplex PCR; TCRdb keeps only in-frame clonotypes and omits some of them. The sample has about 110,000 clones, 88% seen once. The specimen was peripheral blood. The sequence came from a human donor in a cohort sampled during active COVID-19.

Written as DNA, the CDR3 is TGTGCCAGCAGTGAATTTTGGGCTAGCGGGAGGCTCTACAATGAGCAGTTCTTC. It specifies CASSEFWASGRLYNEQFF. V and J are TRBV25-1 and TRBJ2-1, with 11 bases identical to TRBD2. CDR3 length equals 18 residues. In germline, CDR1 is MGHDK, CDR2 SYGVNS. J gave up 3 bases and V 1 base, and 8 bases lay outside the gene matches.